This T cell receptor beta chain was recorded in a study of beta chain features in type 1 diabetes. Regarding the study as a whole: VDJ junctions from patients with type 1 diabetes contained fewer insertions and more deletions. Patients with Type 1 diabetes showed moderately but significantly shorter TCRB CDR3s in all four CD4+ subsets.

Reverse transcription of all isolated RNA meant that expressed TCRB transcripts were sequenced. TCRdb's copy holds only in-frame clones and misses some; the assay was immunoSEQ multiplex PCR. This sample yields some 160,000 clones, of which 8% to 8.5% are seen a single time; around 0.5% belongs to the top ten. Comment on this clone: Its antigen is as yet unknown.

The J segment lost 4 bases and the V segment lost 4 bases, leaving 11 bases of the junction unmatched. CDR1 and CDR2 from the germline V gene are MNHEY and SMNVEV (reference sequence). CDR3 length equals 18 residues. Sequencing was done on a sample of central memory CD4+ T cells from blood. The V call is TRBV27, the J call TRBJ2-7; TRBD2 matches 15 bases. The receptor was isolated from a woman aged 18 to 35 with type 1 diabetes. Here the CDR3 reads CASSSYPGLAGGQYEQYF. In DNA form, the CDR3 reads TGTGCCAGCAGTTCATACCCGGGACTAGCGGGAGGACAATACGAGCAGTACTTC.